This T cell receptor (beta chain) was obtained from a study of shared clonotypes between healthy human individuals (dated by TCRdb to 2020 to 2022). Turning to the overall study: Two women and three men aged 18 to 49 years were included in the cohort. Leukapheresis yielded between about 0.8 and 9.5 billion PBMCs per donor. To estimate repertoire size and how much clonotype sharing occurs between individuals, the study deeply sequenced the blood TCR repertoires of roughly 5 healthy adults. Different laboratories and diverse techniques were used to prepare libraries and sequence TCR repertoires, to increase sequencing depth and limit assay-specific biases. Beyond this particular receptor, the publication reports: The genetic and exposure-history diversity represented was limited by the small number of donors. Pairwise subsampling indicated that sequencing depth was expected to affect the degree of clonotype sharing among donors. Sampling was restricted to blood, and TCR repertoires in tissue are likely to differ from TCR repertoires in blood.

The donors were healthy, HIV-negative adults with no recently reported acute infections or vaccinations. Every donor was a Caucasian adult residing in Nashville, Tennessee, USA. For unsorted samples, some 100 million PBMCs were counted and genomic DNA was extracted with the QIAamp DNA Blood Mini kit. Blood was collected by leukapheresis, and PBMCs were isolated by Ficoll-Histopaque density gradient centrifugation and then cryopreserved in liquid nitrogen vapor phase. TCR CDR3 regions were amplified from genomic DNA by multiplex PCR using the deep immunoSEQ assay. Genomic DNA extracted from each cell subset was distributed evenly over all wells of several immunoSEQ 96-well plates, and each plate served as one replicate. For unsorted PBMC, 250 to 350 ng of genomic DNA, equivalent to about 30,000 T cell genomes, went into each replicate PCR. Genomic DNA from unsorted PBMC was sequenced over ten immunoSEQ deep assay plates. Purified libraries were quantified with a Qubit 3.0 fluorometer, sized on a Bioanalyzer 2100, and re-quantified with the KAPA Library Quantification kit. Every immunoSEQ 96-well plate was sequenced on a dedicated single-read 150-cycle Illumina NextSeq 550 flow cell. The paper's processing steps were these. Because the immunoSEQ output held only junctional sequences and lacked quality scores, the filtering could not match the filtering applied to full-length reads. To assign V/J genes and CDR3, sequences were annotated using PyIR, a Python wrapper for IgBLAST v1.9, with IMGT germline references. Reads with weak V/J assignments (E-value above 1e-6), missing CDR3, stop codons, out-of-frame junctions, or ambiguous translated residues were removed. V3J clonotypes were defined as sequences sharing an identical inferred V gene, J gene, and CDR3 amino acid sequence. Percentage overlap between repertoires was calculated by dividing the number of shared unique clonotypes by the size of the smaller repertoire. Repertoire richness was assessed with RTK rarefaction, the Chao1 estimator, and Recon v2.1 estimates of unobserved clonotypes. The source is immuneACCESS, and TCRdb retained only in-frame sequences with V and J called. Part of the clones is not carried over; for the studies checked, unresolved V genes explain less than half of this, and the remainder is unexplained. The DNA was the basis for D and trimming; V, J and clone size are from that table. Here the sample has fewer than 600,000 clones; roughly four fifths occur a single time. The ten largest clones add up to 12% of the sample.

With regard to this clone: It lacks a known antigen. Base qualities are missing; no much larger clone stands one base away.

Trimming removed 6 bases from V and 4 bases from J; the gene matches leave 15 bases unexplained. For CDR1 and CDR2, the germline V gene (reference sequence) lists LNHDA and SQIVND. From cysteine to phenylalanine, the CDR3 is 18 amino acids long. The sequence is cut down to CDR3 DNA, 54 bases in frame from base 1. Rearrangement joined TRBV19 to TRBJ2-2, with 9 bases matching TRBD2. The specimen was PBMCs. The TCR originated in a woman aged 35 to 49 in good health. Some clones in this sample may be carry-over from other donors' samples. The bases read TGTGCCAGTAGCCCGAGGAGGGCGGGAGGGCCAGGCACCGGGGAGCTGTTTTTT. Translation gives CASSPRRAGGPGTGELFF.